This TCR beta chain was captured in a study of blood T cells in healthy people across ages. The study, taken as a whole, reports: There was no known CMV status for donors, so expanded clonotype changes were possibly confounded.

Concerning this clonotype itself: What it binds is unknown.

Together with a sample-barcoded 5' primer, a J-beta primer mix was included in a second PCR lasting about 6 to 12 cycles. TCRdb re-analysed the 5' RACE reads in MiXCR, keeping a single row per CDR3 protein. The sample lists about 670,000 distinct CDR3 sequences; about 43% were seen once. Deletions cut 8 bases from V and 4 bases from J, with 14 bases between. CDR3 length: 12 amino acids. Germline CDR1 DFQATT, CDR2 SNEGSKA (reference sequence). The clonotype originates from a man older than 75 in good health. The specimen sequenced was blood. J is TRBJ1-2 and V is TRBV20-1; maybe TRBD1 (6 bases). In nucleotides, the CDR3 is TGCAGTAAGACAGGAACCCCCTATGGCTACACCTTC. It encodes CSKTGTPYGYTF.